The 13 T cell receptor beta chains reported below all come from one sample, sequenced in a study of human T cells and chemical hapten exposure. Described time point: pre-sensitization, week 0. Treatment reported: therapeutic diphenylcyclopropenone sensitization with weekly scalp DPC. TCRdb re-analysed the RACE reads in MiXCR, keeping a single row per CDR3 protein. The sample has approximately 60,000 distinct CDR3 sequences, roughly a tenth seen once. The starting material was whole blood, obtained in connection with sensitization to the hapten diphenylcyclopropenone (DPC). These receptors were obtained from a middle-aged man with alopecia areata. Some clones in this sample may be carry-over from other donors' samples.

In its sample, this clonotype was seen a few times. The rearrangement links TRBV19 to TRBJ2-3, with D unclear. The CDR3 consists of 14 residues. Trimming took off 5 bases at V and 2 bases at J, with 11 bases between the two ends. Germline lookup yields CDR1 LNHDA and CDR2 SQIVND (reference sequence). This chain's CDR3 is CASSAPGSTDTQYF. CDR3 bases: TGTGCCAGTAGTGCCCCAGGTTCCACAGATACGCAGTATTTT.

This clonotype was picked up a small number of times. J is TRBJ2-7 and V is TRBV6-5; 7 positions match TRBD1. Germline assignment: CDR1 MNHEY and CDR2 SVGAGI. V lost 6 bases and J lost 2; bases outside the gene matches: 4. This CDR3 is 13 amino acids long. CDR3 protein: CASRRGQTYEQYF. Here the CDR3 DNA reads TGTGCCAGCAGAAGGGGACAGACCTACGAGCAGTACTTC.

The sample holds many counts of this clonotype. V gene TRBV6-2 or TRBV6-3 combines with J gene TRBJ2-1, with D perhaps matching TRBD2 (6 bases). The length of the CDR3 is 14 residues. Looked up from germline, CDR1 is MNHEY and CDR2 is SVGEGT. V lost 2 bases to trimming and J lost 5 bases, with 10 bases between them. The DNA for the CDR3 is TGTGCCAGCAGTTACGGGGGACTGAACAATGAGCAGTTCTTC. Its translation is CASSYGGLNNEQFF.

Remarks on this clonotype: One junction end disagrees with the germline gene, perhaps due to a read error. This sequence joins TRBV20-1 and TRBJ2-1; D gene unclear. The CDR3 covers 12 residues. CDR1 and CDR2 from the germline V gene are DFQATT and SNEGSKA (reference sequence). DNA of the CDR3: TGCAGTGCCAGAGATCGATGGAATGAGCAGTTCTTC. This translates into CSARDRWNEQFF.

V and J are TRBV7-9 and TRBJ2-4; 12 nucleotides agree with TRBD2. Germline V lookup: CDR1 SEHNR, CDR2 FQNEAQ (reference sequence). J gave up 6 bases and V 5 bases, and 2 bases lay outside the gene matches. The length of the CDR3 is 14 residues. This CDR3 is CASSPLAGGNIQYF. DNA of the CDR3: TGTGCCAGCAGCCCACTAGCGGGAGGAAACATTCAGTACTTC. Full variable domain (rest looked up from reference TRBV7-9 and TRBJ2-4): DTGVSQNPRHKITKRGQNVTFRCDPISEHNRLYWYRQTLGQGPEFLTYFQNEAQLEKSRLLSDRFSAERPKGSFSTLEIQRTEQGDSAMYLCASSPLAGGNIQYFGAGTRLSVL.

This clonotype was observed a few times. This chain joins TRBV6-2 or TRBV6-3 and TRBJ1-2; a possible D gene is TRBD1 (5 bases). The CDR3 sequence is 13 residues long. CDR1 is MNHEY, CDR2 SVGEGT, per germline. Trimming removed 5 bases from V and 8 bases from J, with 15 bases in between. CDR3 in amino acids: CASSLAGPRGYTF. CDR3 bases: TGTGCCAGCAGTCTAGCGGGACCCCGCGGCTACACCTTC.

This clonotype was recorded a few times. The chain recombines TRBV7-2 with TRBJ1-1, with TRBD1 as a possible D gene (6 bases). In germline, CDR1 is SGHTA, CDR2 FQGNSA. The CDR3 totals 14 residues. Deletions cut 5 bases from V and 2 bases from J, with 12 bases between. CDR3 amino acids: CASSLDRLNTEAFF. CDR3 sequence (DNA): TGTGCCAGCAGCCTCGACAGGTTAAACACTGAAGCTTTCTTT.

This clonotype showed up many times. This chain uses TRBV27 with TRBJ2-1; no clear D. Germline loops: CDR1 MNHEY, CDR2 SMNVEV (reference sequence). The CDR3 totals 17 residues. Trimming stripped 5 bases from V and 7 bases from J, with 24 bases between. The CDR3 nucleotides are TGTGCCAGCAGTACCCGCGCTTCCGGACCGGATCCTAATGAGCAGTTCTTC. Its translation is CASSTRASGPDPNEQFF.

This clonotype was seen a few times. The chain couples TRBV28 to TRBJ1-5, with D unresolved. The V end lost 1 base, the J end lost 2 bases, and 21 bases lay between the germline ends. This CDR3 region has 19 residues. CDR1 and CDR2 (germline): MDHEN, SYDVKM. The CDR3 sequence: CASSLYTPHEDGRNQPQHF. In DNA form, the CDR3 reads TGTGCCAGCAGTTTATACACCCCCCATGAGGACGGACGCAATCAGCCCCAGCATTTT.

This rearrangement joins TRBV6-2 or TRBV6-3 to TRBJ1-1; no clear D gene. Germline CDR1 is MNHEY and CDR2 is SVGEGT. Trimming removed 4 bases at V and 0 bases at J, with 12 bases between. CDR3 length: 15 residues. Here the CDR3 reads CASSFEMGLNTEAFF. The CDR3 region has the DNA TGTGCCAGCAGTTTTGAGATGGGATTGAACACTGAAGCTTTCTTT.

CDR3 loop: CASSSPLVIEQYF. CDR3 nucleotide sequence: TGTGCCAGCAGTTCCCCCCTAGTGATCGAGCAGTACTTC. The chain carries TRBV28 and TRBJ2-7; D is undetermined. V lost 4 bases and J 6 bases, leaving 13 bases between the germline ends. This CDR3 has 13 amino acids. CDR1 is MDHEN, CDR2 SYDVKM, per germline.

This clonotype has a count of ten or more. The rearrangement uses TRBV6-1 and TRBJ2-1; 9 bases are a match to TRBD1. V lost 6 bases to trimming and J lost 7 bases; unmatched junction nucleotides: 10. The CDR3 sequence is 15 residues long. Germline V gene sequence: CDR1 MNHNS, CDR2 SASEGT. The CDR3 loop reads CASRLGQGPGNEQFF. The CDR3 nucleotides are TGTGCCAGCAGGTTGGGACAGGGACCTGGGAATGAGCAGTTCTTC.

This clonotype was seen only a few times. The chain is built from TRBV4-3 and TRBJ2-1, with D uncertain. V dropped 0 bases and J dropped 0 bases, with 6 bases sitting between them. This CDR3 region has 15 residues. Per the germline V gene, CDR1 is LGHNA and CDR2 is YSLEER. This chain's CDR3 is CASSQDRDSYNEQFF. CDR3 nucleotide sequence: TGCGCCAGCAGCCAAGATAGGGACTCCTACAATGAGCAGTTCTTC.